These T cell receptor beta chains were read from a single sample in a study of CD8+ T cells in alopecia areata. Clones were sequenced by immunoSEQ multiplex PCR, and TCRdb holds only the in-frame ones, with some missing. There are around 200,000 clones in the sample; about 63% occur only once, and about 1.5% lies in the top ten. Here the sequenced sample was CD4+ T cells sorted from blood, taken at week 0. The receptor source for this set is a human donor with alopecia areata. Each CDR3 is given with its conserved first and last residue.

j_gene	v_gene	CDR3aa
TRBJ2-7	TRBV5-6	CASSPWGSSYEQYF
TRBJ1-1	TRBV29-1	CSVEDPATEAFF
TRBJ2-1	TRBV11-3	CASSSSASGGASEQFF
TRBJ2-7	TRBV4-1	CASSQADFLGADYEQYF
TRBJ2-1	TRBV9	CASSVGRANEQFF
TRBJ2-3	TRBV5-1	CASTSNHIAGPSTDTQYF
TRBJ1-4	TRBV30	CAWSVRSAEKLFF
TRBJ2-2	TRBV6-6	CASRSQRSTGELFF
TRBJ2-3	TRBV5-4	CASTETDMDTQYF
TRBJ1-6	TRBV7-8	CASSPPFSPLHF
TRBJ2-6	TRBV29-1	CSVGSGGTGANVLTF
TRBJ1-1	TRBV5-6	CASSLAPQMEAFF
TRBJ1-2	TRBV9	CASSTGAYGYTF
TRBJ1-2	TRBV30	CAWSEIYGYTF
TRBJ2-3	TRBV5-1	CATGEDTDTQYF
TRBJ2-5	TRBV18	CASSHGTGTETQYF
TRBJ1-2	TRBV29-1	CSVEVAPNYGYTF
TRBJ1-1	TRBV29-1	CSVDRDSPTEAFF
TRBJ1-2	TRBV5-1	CASSLSDSLGYTF
TRBJ1-5	TRBV6-1	CASSDSKDQPQHF
TRBJ2-3	TRBV4-2	CASSQWGLAGDTDTQYF
TRBJ2-3	TRBV10-3	CAISVGASQWTQYF
TRBJ2-2	TRBV30	CALDRDNTGELFF
TRBJ1-4	TRBV2	CASSGTEGALNEKLFF
TRBJ2-5	TRBV5-1	CASTRTGLGETQYF
TRBJ1-1	TRBV6-1	CASTVGQATEAFF
TRBJ2-7	TRBV30	CAWSLGQGSSYEQYF
TRBJ2-3	TRBV4-3	CASSQDLTRGPISSTDTQYF
TRBJ1-6	TRBV4-3	CASSHTGRENSPLHF
TRBJ2-7	TRBV11-1	CASSRTDYEQYF
TRBJ2-6	TRBV6-6	CAGSRSGANVLTF
TRBJ1-5	TRBV5-1	CASSLDGGGNQPQHF
TRBJ1-2	TRBV29-1	CSAVGEYGYTF
TRBJ1-2	TRBV29-1	CSVDARGPGGYTF
TRBJ2-5	TRBV9	CASSSLAGQETQYF
TRBJ1-5	TRBV7-2	CASSPGSLGNQPQHF
TRBJ1-3	TRBV5-6	CASSYRGSGNTIYF
TRBJ1-1	TRBV18	CASSQKQGAEAFF
TRBJ2-7	TRBV30	CASCDRTTYEQYF
TRBJ2-2	TRBV9	CASSAGQGNTGELFF
TRBJ2-4	TRBV30	CAWSDGWNIQYF
TRBJ2-5	TRBV5-6	CASSLAKGARETQYF
TRBJ2-3	TRBV29-1	CSVVGRATDTQYF
TRBJ1-1	TRBV29-1	CSVYRGEAFF
TRBJ2-7	TRBV9	CASAIDPGTGNYEQYF
TRBJ2-2	TRBV30	CAWGPVEVSGELFF
TRBJ1-1	TRBV29-1	CSVMKRMNTEAFF
TRBJ2-5	TRBV9	CASSVLGGTSGRQETQYF
TRBJ2-6	TRBV6-5	CASSSAGANVLTF
TRBJ2-5	TRBV2	CASRGLDQETQYF
TRBJ2-7	TRBV29-1	CSVGSVTSYEQYF
TRBJ1-5	TRBV5-6	CASRKGGFSNQPQHF
TRBJ2-1	TRBV4-1	CASSQDPSRASEQFF
TRBJ1-6	TRBV30	CAWSPLTGRNSPLHF
TRBJ2-3	TRBV9	CASSVLAGGGTDTQYF
TRBJ2-2	TRBV7-6	CASSFLGGLINTGELFF
TRBJ1-2	TRBV30	CASSRDPLYGYTF
TRBJ2-5	TRBV10-1	CASSQQLAGGQRTQYF
TRBJ2-5	TRBV5-1	CASSKLQETQYF
TRBJ2-2	TRBV6-5	CASRRPSTGELFF